The source of this TCR beta chain is a study of PD-1 blockade in classical Hodgkin lymphoma. Remarks on this clone: No antigen is known for it.

Trimming cost V 1 base and J 2 bases, with 9 bases left between them. Germline V gene sequence: CDR1 SGHNT, CDR2 YENEEA. This CDR3 comprises 14 residues. TCRdb's copy holds only in-frame clones and misses some; the assay was immunoSEQ multiplex PCR. This sample has 10,000 to 15,000 clones; roughly 90% occur once, and the top ten carry 0.4% to 0.5%. General study results and limits: Only CD4+ TCR diversity, not CD8+, had risen significantly by C4D1.

Every patient relapsed after autologous stem cell transplantation, and brentuximab vedotin exposure varied. Out of thawed PBMCs, magnetic negative selection purified CD4+ T cells. The TCR sequence derives from a human donor with classical Hodgkin lymphoma. The material sequenced was CD4+ T cells from blood, taken at baseline. The genes are TRBV11-3 and TRBJ2-7; D possibly corresponds to TRBD2 (6 bases). CDR3 residues: CASSLAGAPYEQYF. The DNA of the CDR3 is TGTGCCAGCAGCTTAGCGGGAGCCCCCTACGAGCAGTACTTC.